The clone carrying this T cell receptor (beta chain) has only a few counts. As yet, its antigen is unknown. This entry belongs to a study of tumor-infiltrating lymphocytes in localized non-small cell lung cancer. Across the whole study: Some samples were collected after neoadjuvant chemotherapy; smokers, never-smokers and several histologies were included. From each patient, both tumor and uninvolved lung, non-adjacent to tumor, were sampled. Study conclusions and caveats: IM1 and IM2 tumors showed no difference in T-cell fraction. Not all patients were TCR sequenced, owing to tissue quantity.

The germline gives CDR1 SGHNT, CDR2 YENEEA. Trimming removed 4 bases from V and 4 bases from J, with 13 bases in between. The CDR3 has 15 amino acids. Here immunoSEQ multiplex PCR was the method, and the copy in TCRdb shows in-frame clones only, minus some. Of about 12,000 clones listed, 70% to 90% are singletons. This receptor was obtained from a human donor with non-small cell lung cancer. The genes are TRBV11-3 and TRBJ1-4, with a possible D match to TRBD1 (6 bases). Sequencing used uninvolved lung tissue not adjacent to the tumor. The CDR3 sequence is CASSSPRGGNEKLFF. The CDR3 DNA sequence: TGTGCCAGCAGCTCCCCCAGGGGCGGTAATGAAAAACTGTTTTTT.